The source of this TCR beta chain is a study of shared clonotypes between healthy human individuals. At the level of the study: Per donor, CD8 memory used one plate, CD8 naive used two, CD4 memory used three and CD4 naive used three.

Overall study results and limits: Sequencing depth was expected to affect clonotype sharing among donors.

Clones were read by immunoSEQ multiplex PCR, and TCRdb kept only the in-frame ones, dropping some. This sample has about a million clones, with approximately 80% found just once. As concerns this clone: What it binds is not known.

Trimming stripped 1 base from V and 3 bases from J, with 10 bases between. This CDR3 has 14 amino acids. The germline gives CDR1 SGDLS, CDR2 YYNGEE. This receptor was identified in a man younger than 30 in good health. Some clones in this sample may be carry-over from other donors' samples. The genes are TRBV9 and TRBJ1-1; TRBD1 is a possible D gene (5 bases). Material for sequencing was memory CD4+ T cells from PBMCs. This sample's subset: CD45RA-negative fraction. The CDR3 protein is CASSVLEGDTEAFF. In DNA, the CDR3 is TGTGCCAGCAGCGTATTAGAAGGGGACACTGAAGCTTTCTTT.